Here is one T cell receptor (beta chain) with its context. The antigen is unknown. Germline CDR1 reads SQVTM; CDR2 reads ANQGSEA. Trimming pared 4 bases from V and 2 bases from J, leaving 7 bases between. The CDR3 length is 12 residues. The sample belongs to a study of CD8 T cells in ankylosing spondylitis. The study, taken as a whole, reports: Peripheral blood held disease-linked clones only at relatively low frequency, and these were CD8+.

TCRdb called the 5' RACE reads again in MiXCR, with one record for every CDR3 protein. The sample yields fewer than 250,000 distinct CDR3 sequences, about 30% seen once. This clonotype was sampled from a male donor with ankylosing spondylitis or in good health (not recorded which). The sample taken for sequencing was blood, either unsorted or a sorted T cell fraction (not recorded which). The chain carries TRBV29-1 and TRBJ2-3; no clear D. This CDR3 is CSVAGFTDTQYF. The CDR3 DNA follows: TGCAGCGTTGCCGGGTTCACAGATACGCAGTATTTT.